The source of this T cell receptor (beta chain) is a study of blood T cell repertoires in COVID-19. Study-level information: Acute and convalescent COVID-19 specimens originated in the United States, Italy and Spain.

The method was immunoSEQ multiplex PCR; TCRdb's version includes in-frame clones alone and lacks a portion of them. Altogether 150,000 to 200,000 clones are present, 65% to 90% being singletons, with the ten largest covering about 15%. The age range of participants was roughly 18 to 90 years, with residence in approximately 25 US areas. Participant reports of clinical history set cohort assignment. Symptom resolution, clearance, or two negative PCRs marked donors in Cohort 3 as recovered. This TCR came from a man aged 50 or older who had recovered from COVID-19. The sequenced sample was PBMCs or T cells enriched from blood (not recorded which).

The CDR3 nucleotides are TGCAGTGCTAGAGGAGAGCAGCCCCAGCATTTT. This gives the protein CSARGEQPQHF. The rearrangement links TRBV20-1 to TRBJ1-5; D gene uncertain. Per the germline V gene, CDR1 is DFQATT and CDR2 is SNEGSKA (reference sequence). The germline V and J ends were trimmed by 1 base and 7 bases, with 5 bases remaining between them. This CDR3 has 11 residues.